The sequence of this T cell receptor beta chain was determined in a study of T cells after yellow fever vaccination. Looking at the study overall: Fractions of low cell number were prepared using SMART-Seq v4 Ultra Low Input. General study results and limits: The secondary response showed a weaker magnitude and a faster peak, day 5 versus 15.

TCRdb passed the 5' RACE reads through MiXCR, listing each CDR3 protein once. The table has about 580,000 distinct CDR3 sequences, around 17% seen once; the top ten hold roughly 17%. This clonotype has a handful of counts. Antigen specificity is unknown. The germline V gene encodes CDR1 SGDLS and CDR2 YYNGEE. The V segment lost 3 bases and the J segment 8 bases; nucleotides outside the gene matches: 4. This CDR3 has 15 amino acids. This chain joins TRBV9 and TRBJ2-1; 14 bases align to TRBD2. This sequence was found in a man between 18 and 35 years old who received the YFV17D yellow fever vaccine. The sequenced sample was PBMCs, obtained 5 to 6 days after the first yellow fever vaccination. In nucleotides, the CDR3 is TGTGCCAGCAGCGGCCGACTAGCGGGGGGGGATGAGCAGTTCTTC. Amino acid sequence: CASSGRLAGGDEQFF.